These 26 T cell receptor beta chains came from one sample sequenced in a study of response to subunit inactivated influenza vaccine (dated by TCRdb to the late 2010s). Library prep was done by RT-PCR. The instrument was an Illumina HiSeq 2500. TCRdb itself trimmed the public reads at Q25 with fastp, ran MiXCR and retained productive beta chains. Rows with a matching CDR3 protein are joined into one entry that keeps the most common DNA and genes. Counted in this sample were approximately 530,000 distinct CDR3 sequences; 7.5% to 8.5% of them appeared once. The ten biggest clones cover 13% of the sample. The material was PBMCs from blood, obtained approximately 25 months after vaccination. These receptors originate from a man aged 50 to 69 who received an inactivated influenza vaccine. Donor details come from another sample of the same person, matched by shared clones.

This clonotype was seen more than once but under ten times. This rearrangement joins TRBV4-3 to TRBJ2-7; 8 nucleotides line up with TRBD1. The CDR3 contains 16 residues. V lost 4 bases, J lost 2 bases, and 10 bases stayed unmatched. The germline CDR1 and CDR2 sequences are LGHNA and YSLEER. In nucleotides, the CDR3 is TGCGCCAGCAGCCCGGGCCTGGGACAGGCAACCTACGAGCAGTACTTC. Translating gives CASSPGLGQATYEQYF.

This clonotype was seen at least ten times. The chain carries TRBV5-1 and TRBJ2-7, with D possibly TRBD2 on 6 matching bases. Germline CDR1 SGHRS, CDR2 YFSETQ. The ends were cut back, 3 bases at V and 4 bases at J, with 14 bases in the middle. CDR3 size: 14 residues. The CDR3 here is CASSSLAQEYEQYF. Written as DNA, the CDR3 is TGCGCCAGCAGCTCTCTAGCGCAGGAGTACGAGCAGTACTTC.

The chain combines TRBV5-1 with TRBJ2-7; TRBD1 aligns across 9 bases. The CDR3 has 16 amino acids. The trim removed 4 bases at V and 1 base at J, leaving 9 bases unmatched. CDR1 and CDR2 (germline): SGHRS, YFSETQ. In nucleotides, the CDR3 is TGCGCCAGCAGCGAAACCCCGGGACAGGGTTCCTACGAGCAGTACTTC. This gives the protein CASSETPGQGSYEQYF. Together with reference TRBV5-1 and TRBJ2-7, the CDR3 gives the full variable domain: KAGVTQTPRYLIKTRGQQVTLSCSPISGHRSVSWYQQTPGQGLQFLFEYFSETQRNKGNFPGRFSGRQFSNSRSEMNVSTLELGDSALYLCASSETPGQGSYEQYFGPGTRLTVT.

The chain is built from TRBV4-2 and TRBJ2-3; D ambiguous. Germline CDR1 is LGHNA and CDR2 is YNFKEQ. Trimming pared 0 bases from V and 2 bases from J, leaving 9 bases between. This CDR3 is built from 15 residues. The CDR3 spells CASSQEFRLTDTQYF. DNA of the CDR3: TGTGCCAGCAGCCAAGAGTTTAGACTCACAGATACGCAGTATTTT.

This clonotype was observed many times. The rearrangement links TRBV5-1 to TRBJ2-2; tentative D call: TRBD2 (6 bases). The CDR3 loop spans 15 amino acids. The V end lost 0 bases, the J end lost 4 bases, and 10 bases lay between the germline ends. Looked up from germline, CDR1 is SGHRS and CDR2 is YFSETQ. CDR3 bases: TGCGCCAGCAGCTTGGAGCTAGCGAGCACCGGGGAGCTGTTTTTT. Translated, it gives CASSLELASTGELFF.

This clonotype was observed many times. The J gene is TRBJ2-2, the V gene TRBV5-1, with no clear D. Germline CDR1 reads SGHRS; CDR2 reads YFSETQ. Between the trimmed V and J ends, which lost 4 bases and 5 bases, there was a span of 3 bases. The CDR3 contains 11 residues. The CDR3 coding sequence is TGCGCCAGCAGCACGACCGGGGAGCTGTTTTTT. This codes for CASSTTGELFF.

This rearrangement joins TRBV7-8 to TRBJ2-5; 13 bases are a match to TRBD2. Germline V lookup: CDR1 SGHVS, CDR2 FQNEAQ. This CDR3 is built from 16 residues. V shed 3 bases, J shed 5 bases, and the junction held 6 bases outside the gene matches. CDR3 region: CASSFRTSGGGETQYF. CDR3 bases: TGTGCCAGCAGCTTTCGGACTAGCGGGGGTGGGGAGACCCAGTACTTC. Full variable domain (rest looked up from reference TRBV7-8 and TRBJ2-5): GAGVSQSPRYKVAKRGQDVALRCDPISGHVSLFWYQQALGQGPEFLTYFQNEAQLDKSGLPSDRFFAERPEGSVSTLKIQRTQQEDSAVYLCASSFRTSGGGETQYFGPGTRLLVL.

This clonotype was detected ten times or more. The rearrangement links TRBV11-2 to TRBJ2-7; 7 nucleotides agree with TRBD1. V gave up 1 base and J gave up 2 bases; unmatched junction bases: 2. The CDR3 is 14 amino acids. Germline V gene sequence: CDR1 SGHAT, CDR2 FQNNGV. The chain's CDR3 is CASSLAGTAYEQYF. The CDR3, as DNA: TGTGCCAGCAGCTTAGCGGGGACAGCCTACGAGCAGTACTTC.

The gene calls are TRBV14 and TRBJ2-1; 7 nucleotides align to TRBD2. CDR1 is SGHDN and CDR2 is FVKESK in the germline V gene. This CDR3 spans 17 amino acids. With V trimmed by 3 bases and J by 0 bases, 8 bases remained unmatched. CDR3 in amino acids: CASSHLRLANSYNEQFF. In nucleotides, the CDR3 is TGTGCCAGCAGCCATCTCAGACTAGCCAACTCCTACAATGAGCAGTTCTTC.

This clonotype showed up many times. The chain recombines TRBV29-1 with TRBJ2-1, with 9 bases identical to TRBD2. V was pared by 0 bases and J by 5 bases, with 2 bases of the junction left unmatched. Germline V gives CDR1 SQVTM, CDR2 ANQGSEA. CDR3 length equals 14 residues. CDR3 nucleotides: TGCAGCGTTGAAGAAAGACTAGCGGACAATGAGCAGTTCTTC. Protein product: CSVEERLADNEQFF.

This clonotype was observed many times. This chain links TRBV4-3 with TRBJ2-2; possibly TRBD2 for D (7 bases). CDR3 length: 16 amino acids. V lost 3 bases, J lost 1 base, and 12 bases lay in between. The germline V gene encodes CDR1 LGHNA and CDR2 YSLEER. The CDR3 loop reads CASSHGGGRNTGELFF. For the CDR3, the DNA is TGCGCCAGCAGCCATGGGGGGGGCAGGAACACCGGGGAGCTGTTTTTT.

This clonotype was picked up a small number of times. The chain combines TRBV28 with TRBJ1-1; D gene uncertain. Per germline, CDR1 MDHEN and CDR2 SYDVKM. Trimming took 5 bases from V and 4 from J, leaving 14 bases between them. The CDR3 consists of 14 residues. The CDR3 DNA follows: TGTGCCAGCAGTAGAGGGTTGCTTGTCACTGAAGCTTTCTTT. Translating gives CASSRGLLVTEAFF.

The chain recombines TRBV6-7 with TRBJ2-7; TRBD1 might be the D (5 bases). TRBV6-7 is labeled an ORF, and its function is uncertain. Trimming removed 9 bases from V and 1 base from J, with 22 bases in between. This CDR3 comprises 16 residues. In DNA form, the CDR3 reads TGTGCCAGTCCGATAGACGACAGAGCCGGATCCTACGAGCAGTACTTC. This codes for CASPIDDRAGSYEQYF.

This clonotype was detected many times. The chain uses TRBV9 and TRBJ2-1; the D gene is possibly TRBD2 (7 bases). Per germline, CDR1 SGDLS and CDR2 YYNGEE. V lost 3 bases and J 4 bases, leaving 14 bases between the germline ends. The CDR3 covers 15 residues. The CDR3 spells CASSGGGGGYNEQFF. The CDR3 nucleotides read TGTGCCAGCAGCGGCGGAGGGGGGGGGTACAATGAGCAGTTCTTC.

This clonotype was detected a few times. In DNA, the CDR3 is TGTGCCAGCAGCGCAAACTGGGGGATCAATGAGCAGTTCTTC. Translation: CASSANWGINEQFF. The chain combines TRBV11-2 with TRBJ2-1; D possibly uses TRBD1 or TRBD2 (5 bases each). Germline V lookup: CDR1 SGHAT, CDR2 FQNNGV. V dropped 5 bases and J dropped 6 bases, with 14 bases sitting between them. This CDR3 is built from 14 residues.

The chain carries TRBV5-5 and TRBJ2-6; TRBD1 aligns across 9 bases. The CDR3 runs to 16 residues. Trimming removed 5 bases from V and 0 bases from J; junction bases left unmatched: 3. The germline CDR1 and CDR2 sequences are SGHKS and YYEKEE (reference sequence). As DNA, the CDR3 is TGTGCCAGCAGGGGACAGGGCAGCTCTGGGGCCAACGTCCTGACTTTC. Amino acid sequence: CASRGQGSSGANVLTF.

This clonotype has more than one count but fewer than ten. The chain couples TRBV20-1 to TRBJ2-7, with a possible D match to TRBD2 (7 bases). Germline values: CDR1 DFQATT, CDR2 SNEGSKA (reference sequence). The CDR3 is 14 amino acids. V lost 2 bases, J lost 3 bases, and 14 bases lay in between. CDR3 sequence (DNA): TGCAGTGCTAGATTTGCGGGGGCCCACTACGAGCAGTACTTC. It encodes CSARFAGAHYEQYF.

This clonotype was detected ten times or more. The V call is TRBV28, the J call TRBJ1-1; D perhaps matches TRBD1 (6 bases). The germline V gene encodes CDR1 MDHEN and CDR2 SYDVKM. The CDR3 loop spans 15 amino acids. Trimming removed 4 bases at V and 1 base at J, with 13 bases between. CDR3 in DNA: TGTGCCAGCAGTTCACACAGGGACCCGAACACTGAAGCTTTCTTT. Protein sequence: CASSSHRDPNTEAFF.

CDR3 sequence: CASSRGRTEGDGANVLTF. CDR3 sequence (DNA): TGTGCCAGCAGTAGGGGCCGGACAGAGGGTGATGGGGCCAACGTCCTGACTTTC. This sequence joins TRBV6-1 and TRBJ2-6; TRBD1 might be the D (6 bases). This CDR3 has 18 residues. Trimming removed 5 bases at V and 3 bases at J, with 20 bases between. Germline V gene data show CDR1 as MNHNS and CDR2 as SASEGT.

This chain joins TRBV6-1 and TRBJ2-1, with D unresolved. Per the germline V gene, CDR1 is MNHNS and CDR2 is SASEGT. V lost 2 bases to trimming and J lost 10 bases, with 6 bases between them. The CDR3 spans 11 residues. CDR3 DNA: TGTGCCAGCAGTGAAAACAGAGAGCAGTTCTTC. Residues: CASSENREQFF.

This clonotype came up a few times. The CDR3 here is CASSLRQATEAFF. The CDR3 nucleotides are TGTGCCAGCAGCTTGCGACAGGCAACTGAAGCTTTCTTT. The chain uses TRBV7-2 and TRBJ1-1; a possible D gene is TRBD1 (6 bases). Trimming removed 3 bases from V and 5 bases from J, with 10 bases in between. CDR1 is SGHTA and CDR2 is FQGNSA in the germline V gene. This CDR3 has 13 residues.

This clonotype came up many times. CDR3: CASSRTGTDAIAKNIQYF. CDR3 DNA: TGCGCCAGCAGTCGAACCGGGACAGACGCTATAGCCAAAAACATTCAGTACTTC. This chain uses TRBV5-1 with TRBJ2-4, with 7 positions matching TRBD1. Germline values: CDR1 SGHRS, CDR2 YFSETQ. The V segment lost 5 bases and the J segment 0 bases; nucleotides outside the gene matches: 14. This CDR3 is 18 amino acids long.

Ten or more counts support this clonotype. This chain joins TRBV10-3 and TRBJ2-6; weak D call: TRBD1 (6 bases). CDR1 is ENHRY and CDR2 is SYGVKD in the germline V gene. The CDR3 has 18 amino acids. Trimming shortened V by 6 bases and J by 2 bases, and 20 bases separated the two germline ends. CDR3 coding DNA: TGTGCCATCAGGCCTTCTGGGGGCCGTACAGCTGGGGCCAACGTCCTGACTTTC. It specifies CAIRPSGGRTAGANVLTF.

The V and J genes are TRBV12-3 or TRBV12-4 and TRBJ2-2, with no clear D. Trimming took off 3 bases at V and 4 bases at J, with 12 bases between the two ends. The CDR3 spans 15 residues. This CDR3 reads CASSFLSPATGELFF. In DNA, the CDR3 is TGTGCCAGCAGTTTTCTGTCGCCAGCCACCGGGGAGCTGTTTTTT.

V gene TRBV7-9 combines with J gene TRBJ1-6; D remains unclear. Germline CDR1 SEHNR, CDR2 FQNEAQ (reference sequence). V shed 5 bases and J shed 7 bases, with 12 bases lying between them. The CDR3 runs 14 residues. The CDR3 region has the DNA TGTGCCAGCAGCACGATGGGTGGGAATTCACCCCTCCACTTT. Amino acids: CASSTMGGNSPLHF.

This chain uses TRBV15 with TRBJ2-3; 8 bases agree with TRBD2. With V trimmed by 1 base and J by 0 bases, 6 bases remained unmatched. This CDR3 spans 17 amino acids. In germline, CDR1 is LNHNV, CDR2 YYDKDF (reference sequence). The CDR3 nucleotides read TGTGCCACCAGCAGAGTTGGGCTAGCGGGCAGCACAGATACGCAGTATTTT. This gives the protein CATSRVGLAGSTDTQYF.